A single sample is the source of the 15 T cell receptor beta chains below, sequenced in a study of cytomegalovirus exposure and HLA in healthy donors. Vbeta (60) and Jbeta (13) primers were used in the PCR. Profiled with immunoSEQ multiplex PCR; TCRdb holds only in-frame clones, not every one. Of 200,000 to 250,000 clones listed, about 84% were seen once; the top ten hold over 1%. The sample consisted of PBMCs. The receptors were sampled from a human donor in good health.

This clone appeared a single time. J is TRBJ2-3 and V is TRBV29-1, with TRBD1 matching over 10 bases. V dropped 5 bases and J dropped 3; count of bases not matched to a gene: 5. Germline CDR1 is SQVTM and CDR2 is ANQGSEA. CDR3 length equals 14 residues. CDR3 region: CSVPGQGWTDTQYF. The CDR3 DNA reads TGCAGCGTTCCGGGACAGGGGTGGACAGATACGCAGTATTTT.

The rearrangement links TRBV28 to TRBJ2-7; 9 bases align to TRBD2. The ends lost 6 bases at V and 2 bases at J; junction bases unmatched: 8. Germline-derived CDR1 and CDR2 are MDHEN and SYDVKM. CDR3 size: 15 residues. The CDR3 is CASSHLAGTTYEQYF. Written as DNA, the CDR3 is TGTGCCAGCAGCCATCTAGCGGGGACAACCTACGAGCAGTACTTC.

The chain links TRBV6-1 to TRBJ2-5; 9 bases line up with TRBD1. Germline V gene lookup returns CDR1 MNHNS and CDR2 SASEGT. CDR3 size: 14 residues. The J segment lost 5 bases and the V segment lost 4 bases, leaving 5 bases of the junction unmatched. CDR3 sequence reads: CASSGQGGSETQYF. The CDR3 DNA sequence: TGTGCCAGCAGTGGACAGGGGGGTAGCGAGACCCAGTACTTC.

The V call is TRBV28, the J call TRBJ2-5, with 12 bases identical to TRBD1. The CDR3 is 16 residues long. V lost 3 bases, J lost 5 bases, and 7 bases stayed unmatched. Germline assignment: CDR1 MDHEN and CDR2 SYDVKM. CDR3 nucleotides: TGTGCCAGCAGTTTGTTGGGACAGGGGGCAGAGGAGACCCAGTACTTC. Translated: CASSLLGQGAEETQYF.

The CDR3 reads CATSRQGRVTDTQYF. As DNA, the CDR3 is TGTGCCACCAGCAGACAGGGGAGGGTCACAGATACGCAGTATTTT. The V call is TRBV15, the J call TRBJ2-3; TRBD2 might be the D (7 bases). CDR1 and CDR2 (germline): LNHNV, YYDKDF (reference sequence). The CDR3 spans 15 residues. V was trimmed by 2 bases and J by 2 bases, leaving 11 bases between them.

V usage is TRBV10-2 and J usage is TRBJ1-2; D gene uncertain. Germline lookup yields CDR1 WSHSY and CDR2 SAAADI. V lost 0 bases and J 0 bases, leaving 11 bases between the germline ends. The CDR3 runs to 16 residues. The CDR3 reads CASSESVLPTNYGYTF. DNA of the CDR3: TGCGCCAGCAGTGAGTCTGTACTGCCAACTAACTATGGCTACACCTTC.

The chain couples TRBV28 to TRBJ1-6; no reliable D call. Germline V gene data show CDR1 as MDHEN and CDR2 as SYDVKM. CDR3 length: 12 amino acids. Trimming pared 6 bases from V and 10 bases from J, leaving 10 bases between. The CDR3 nucleotides are TGTGCCAGCAGCCCTATCAAATCACCCCTCCACTTT. Its protein product is CASSPIKSPLHF.

The chain is built from TRBV19 and TRBJ2-7, with 8 bases that match TRBD1. J was trimmed by 5 bases and V by 4 bases; bases with no gene match: 7. The CDR3 runs 14 residues. Germline V gene sequence: CDR1 LNHDA, CDR2 SQIVND (reference sequence). CDR3 residues: CASSTLDRVHEQYF. The CDR3, as DNA: TGTGCCAGTAGTACCCTGGACAGGGTACACGAGCAGTACTTC. Based on the CDR3 plus reference TRBV19 and TRBJ2-7, the full variable domain is DGGITQSPKYLFRKEGQNVTLSCEQNLNHDAMYWYRQDPGQGLRLIYYSQIVNDFQKGDIAEGYSVSREKKESFPLTVTSAQKNPTAFYLCASSTLDRVHEQYFGPGTRLTVT.

The chain combines TRBV7-9 with TRBJ2-1; D ambiguous. CDR3 size: 14 residues. V was pared by 6 bases and J by 2 bases, with 11 bases between. Per the germline V gene, CDR1 is SEHNR and CDR2 is FQNEAQ (reference sequence). CDR3 bases: TGTGCCAGCAGATCTGGCCTAGCCTACAATGAGCAGTTCTTC. It specifies CASRSGLAYNEQFF.

V gene TRBV9 combines with J gene TRBJ2-7; TRBD2 matches 8 bases. The CDR3 is made up of 15 amino acids. Trimming removed 0 bases from V and 2 bases from J; junction bases left unmatched: 4. The V gene's germline CDR1 is SGDLS and CDR2 YYNGEE. CDR3 in DNA: TGTGCCAGCAGCGTAGAGGCGGGAGGCGCCTACGAGCAGTACTTC. Amino acids: CASSVEAGGAYEQYF.

This clone appeared a few times. The sample carries other DNA sequences with the same CDR3. The chain links TRBV18 to TRBJ1-2; no reliable D call. The V end lost 2 bases, the J end lost 5 bases, and 6 bases lay between the germline ends. CDR3 length: 12 residues. CDR1 is KGHSH, CDR2 LQKENI, per germline. CDR3 region: CASSPGEYGYTF. The CDR3 coding sequence is TGTGCCAGCTCACCAGGGGAGTATGGCTACACCTTC. The full variable domain, its missing parts supplied by reference TRBV18 and TRBJ1-2, is NAGVMQNPRHLVRRRGQEARLRCSPMKGHSHVYWYRQLPEEGLKFMVYLQKENIIDESGMPKERFSAEFPKEGPSILRIQQVVRGDSAAYFCASSPGEYGYTFGSGTRLTVV.

This chain connects TRBV2 to TRBJ2-1; D unclear. V gave up 5 bases and J gave up 0 bases, with 5 bases separating them. Germline values: CDR1 SNHLY, CDR2 FYNNEI. The CDR3 sequence is 13 residues long. CDR3 in amino acids: CASSRSSYNEQFF. CDR3 bases: TGTGCCAGCAGTAGGAGCTCCTACAATGAGCAGTTCTTC.

The rearrangement joins TRBV6-1 to TRBJ2-4, with D tentatively TRBD2 (6 bases). V was clipped by 2 bases and J by 1 base, with 15 bases between them. CDR1 is MNHNS and CDR2 is SASEGT in the germline V gene. CDR3 length equals 17 residues. In nucleotides, the CDR3 is TGTGCCAGCAGTGAACGGGACTCGATGGGTGCCAAAAACATTCAGTACTTC. Protein: CASSERDSMGAKNIQYF.

This clone occurred a few times. The J gene is TRBJ1-5, the V gene TRBV27, with no clear D. Trimming stripped 7 bases from V and 6 bases from J, with 10 bases between. The germline V gene has CDR1 MNHEY and CDR2 SMNVEV (reference sequence). The CDR3 sequence is 12 residues long. The CDR3 spells CASTTPGQPQHF. Here the CDR3 DNA reads TGTGCCAGCACTACCCCCGGTCAGCCCCAGCATTTT.

The chain is built from TRBV6-5 and TRBJ1-3; a weak D match, TRBD1 (6 bases). From germline, CDR1 is MNHEY and CDR2 SVGAGI. The CDR3 extends over 14 amino acids. With 7 bases removed from V and 3 bases from J, the gap between germline ends came to 13 bases. As DNA, the CDR3 is TGTGCCAGCACGAGGGGGTCAAGTGGAAACACCATATATTTT. Translated, it gives CASTRGSSGNTIYF.